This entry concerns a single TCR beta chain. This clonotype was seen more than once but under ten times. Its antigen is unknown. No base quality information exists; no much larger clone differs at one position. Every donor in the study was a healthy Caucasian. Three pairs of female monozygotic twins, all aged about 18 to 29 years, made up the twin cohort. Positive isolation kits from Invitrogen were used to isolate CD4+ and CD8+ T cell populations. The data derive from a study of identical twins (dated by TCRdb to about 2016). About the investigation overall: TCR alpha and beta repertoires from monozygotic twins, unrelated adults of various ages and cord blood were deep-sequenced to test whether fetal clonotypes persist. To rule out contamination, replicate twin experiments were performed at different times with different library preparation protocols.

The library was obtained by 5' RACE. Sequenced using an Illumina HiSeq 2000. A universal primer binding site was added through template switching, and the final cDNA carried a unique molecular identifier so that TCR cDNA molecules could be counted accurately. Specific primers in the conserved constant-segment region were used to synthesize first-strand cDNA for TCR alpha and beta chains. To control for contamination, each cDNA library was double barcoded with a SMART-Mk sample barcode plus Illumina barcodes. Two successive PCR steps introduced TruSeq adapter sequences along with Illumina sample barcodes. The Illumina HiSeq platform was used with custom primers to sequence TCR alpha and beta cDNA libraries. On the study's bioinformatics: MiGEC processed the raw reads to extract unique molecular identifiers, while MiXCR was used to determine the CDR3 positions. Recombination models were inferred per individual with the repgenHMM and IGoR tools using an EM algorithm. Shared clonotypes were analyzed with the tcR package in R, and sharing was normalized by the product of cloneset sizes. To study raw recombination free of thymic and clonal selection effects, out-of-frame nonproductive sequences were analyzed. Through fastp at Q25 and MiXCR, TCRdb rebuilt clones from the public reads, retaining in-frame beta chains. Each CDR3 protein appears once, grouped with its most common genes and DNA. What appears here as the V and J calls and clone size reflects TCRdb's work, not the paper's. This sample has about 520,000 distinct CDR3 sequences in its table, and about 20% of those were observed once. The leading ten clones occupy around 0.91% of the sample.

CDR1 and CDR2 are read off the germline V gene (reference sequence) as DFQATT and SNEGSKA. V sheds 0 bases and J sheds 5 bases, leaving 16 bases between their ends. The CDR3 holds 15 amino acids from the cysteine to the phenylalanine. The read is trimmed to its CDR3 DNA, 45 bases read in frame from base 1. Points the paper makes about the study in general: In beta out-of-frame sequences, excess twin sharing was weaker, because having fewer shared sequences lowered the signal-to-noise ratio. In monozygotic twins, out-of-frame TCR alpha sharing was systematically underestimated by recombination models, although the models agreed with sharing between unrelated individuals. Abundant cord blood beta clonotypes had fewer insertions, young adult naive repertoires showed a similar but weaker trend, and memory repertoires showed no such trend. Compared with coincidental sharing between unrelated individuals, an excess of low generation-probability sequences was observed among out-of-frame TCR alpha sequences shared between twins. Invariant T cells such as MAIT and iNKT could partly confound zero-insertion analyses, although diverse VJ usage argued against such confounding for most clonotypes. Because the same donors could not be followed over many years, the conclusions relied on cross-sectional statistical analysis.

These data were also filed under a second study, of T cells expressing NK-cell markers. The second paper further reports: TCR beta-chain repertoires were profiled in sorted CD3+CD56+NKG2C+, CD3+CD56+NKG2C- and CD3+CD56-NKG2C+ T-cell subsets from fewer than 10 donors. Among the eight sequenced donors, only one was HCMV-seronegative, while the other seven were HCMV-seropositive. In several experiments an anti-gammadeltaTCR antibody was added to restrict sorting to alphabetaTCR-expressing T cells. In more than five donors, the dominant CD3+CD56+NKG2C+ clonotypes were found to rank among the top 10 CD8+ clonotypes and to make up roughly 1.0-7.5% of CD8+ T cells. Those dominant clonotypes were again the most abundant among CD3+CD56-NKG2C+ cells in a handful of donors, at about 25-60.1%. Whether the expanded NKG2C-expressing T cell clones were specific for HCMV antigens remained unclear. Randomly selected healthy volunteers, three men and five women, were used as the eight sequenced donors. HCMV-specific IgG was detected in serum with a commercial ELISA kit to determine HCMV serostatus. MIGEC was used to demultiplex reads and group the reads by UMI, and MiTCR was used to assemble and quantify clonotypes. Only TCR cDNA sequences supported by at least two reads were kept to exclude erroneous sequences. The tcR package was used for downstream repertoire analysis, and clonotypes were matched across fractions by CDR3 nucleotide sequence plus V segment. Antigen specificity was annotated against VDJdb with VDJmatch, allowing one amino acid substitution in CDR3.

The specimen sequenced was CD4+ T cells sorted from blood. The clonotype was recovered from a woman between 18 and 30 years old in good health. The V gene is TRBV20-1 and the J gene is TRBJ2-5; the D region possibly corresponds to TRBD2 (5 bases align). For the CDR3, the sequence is CSARDWRGGSETQYF. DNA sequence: TGCAGTGCTAGAGACTGGCGCGGCGGGTCGGAGACCCAGTACTTC.